The 14 T cell receptor beta chains in this list originate from one sample, sequenced in a study of graft-versus-host responses after intestinal transplantation. These receptors are not linked to any known antigen. Assay used: immunoSEQ multiplex PCR; TCRdb lists only in-frame clones, some missing. The sample carries 95,000 to 110,000 clones, approximately 90% recorded once. The material was unstimulated CD4+ T cells sorted from spleen or lymph node cells, obtained before transplant. Source of these receptors: a human donor who was the organ donor for an intestinal transplant.

This chain joins TRBV5-6 and TRBJ2-7; no firm D call. Looked up from germline, CDR1 is SGHDT and CDR2 is YYEEEE. This CDR3 region has 11 residues. Trimming cost V 3 bases and J 4 bases, with 5 bases left between them. CDR3: CASSYGYEQYF. CDR3 bases: TGTGCCAGCAGCTACGGATACGAGCAGTACTTC.

This chain links TRBV11-3 with TRBJ2-3; D perhaps matches TRBD1 (5 bases). V was pared by 2 bases and J by 1 base, with 7 bases between. Germline CDR1 reads SGHNT; CDR2 reads YENEEA. The CDR3 has 14 residues. The CDR3 nucleotides are TGTGCCAGCAGCTTACAGGGTGGCACAGATACGCAGTATTTT. This translates into CASSLQGGTDTQYF.

The chain links TRBV27 to TRBJ1-5; possible D gene TRBD1, 6 bases. The V gene lost 5 bases and the J gene lost 0 bases, with 8 bases spanning the gap. Germline CDR1 reads MNHEY; CDR2 reads SMNVEV (reference sequence). CDR3 length: 14 residues. The CDR3 nucleotides read TGTGCCAGCAGTGGACAGTTTAGCAATCAGCCCCAGCATTTT. Its protein product is CASSGQFSNQPQHF.

This chain's CDR3 is CASSAQTSPRSDTQYF. CDR3 coding DNA: TGTGCCAGCAGCGCTCAGACTAGCCCCCGCTCCGATACGCAGTATTTT. The J gene is TRBJ2-3, the V gene TRBV5-4; 7 bases fit TRBD2. The CDR3 covers 16 residues. Germline trimming cut 4 bases from V and 6 bases from J; bases unmatched to any gene: 14. Germline V CDR1 and CDR2: SGHNT, YYREEE (reference sequence).

Regarding this clone: In the same sample, other DNA sequences code for this CDR3. The chain employs TRBV5-1 and TRBJ2-5; 7 bases agree with TRBD2. This CDR3 has 17 residues. From germline, CDR1 is SGHRS and CDR2 YFSETQ. Unmatched junction bases numbered 16, after V lost 4 bases and J lost 4 bases. The CDR3 loop reads CASSTLKGGSGGETQYF. CDR3 bases: TGCGCCAGCAGCACCTTGAAGGGAGGGTCGGGGGGAGAGACCCAGTACTTC.

This clone was seen a single time. V gene TRBV15 combines with J gene TRBJ2-3; weak D call: TRBD1 (5 bases). V gave up 1 base and J gave up 0 bases, with 17 bases separating them. The CDR3 has 18 amino acids. The V gene's germline CDR1 is LNHNV and CDR2 YYDKDF (reference sequence). CDR3 sequence reads: CATSRVKGVGRSTDTQYF. CDR3 bases: TGTGCCACCAGCAGAGTGAAAGGGGTGGGTCGGAGCACAGATACGCAGTATTTT.

The rearrangement links TRBV6-6 to TRBJ1-1, with TRBD1 as a possible D gene (5 bases). CDR1 and CDR2 (germline): MNHNY, SVGAGI (reference sequence). The CDR3 is made up of 12 amino acids. V lost 5 bases to trimming and J lost 7 bases, with 11 bases between them. CDR3 sequence: CASSRTGNEAFF. The CDR3 DNA reads TGTGCCAGCAGTCGTACAGGTAATGAAGCTTTCTTT.

The genes are TRBV27 and TRBJ1-5; tentative D call: TRBD1 (5 bases). The V end lost 6 bases, the J end lost 6 bases, and 18 bases lay between the germline ends. The CDR3 extends over 15 amino acids. Looked up from germline, CDR1 is MNHEY and CDR2 is SMNVEV (reference sequence). CDR3 loop: CASRLGQGRAQPQHF. The CDR3 DNA is TGTGCCAGCAGATTGGGCCAGGGTCGGGCTCAGCCCCAGCATTTT.

The chain joins TRBV6-1 to TRBJ2-7; 7 nucleotides line up with TRBD2. Germline V gene data show CDR1 as MNHNS and CDR2 as SASEGT. Trimming removed 7 bases from V and 3 bases from J; junction bases left unmatched: 12. This CDR3 is 15 amino acids long. CDR3 nucleotides: TGTGCCAGCACCGCCTATAGCGGGCCGCGCTACGAGCAGTACTTC. Its translation is CASTAYSGPRYEQYF.

The genes are TRBV9 and TRBJ2-7; 9 bases align to TRBD1. This CDR3 comprises 14 residues. The ends lost 2 bases at V and 3 bases at J; junction bases unmatched: 3. Germline V lookup: CDR1 SGDLS, CDR2 YYNGEE. The CDR3 DNA reads as TGTGCCAGCAGCGTCGGACAGGGGTACTACGAGCAGTACTTC. Translating it yields CASSVGQGYYEQYF.

The table lists this clone with a count of one. The V call is TRBV7-9, the J call TRBJ2-3; D unclear. The CDR3 length is 13 residues. CDR1 and CDR2 (germline): SEHNR, FQNEAQ (reference sequence). The V gene lost 5 bases and the J gene lost 2 bases, with 8 bases spanning the gap. The CDR3 protein is CASSTYLTDTQYF. The DNA of the CDR3 is TGTGCCAGCAGCACTTACCTCACAGATACGCAGTATTTT.

This clone was recorded a few times. The V call is TRBV27, the J call TRBJ1-6; 8 bases are shared with TRBD1. Germline V gene sequence: CDR1 MNHEY, CDR2 SMNVEV (reference sequence). V lost 7 bases, J lost 9 bases, and 5 bases stayed unmatched. This CDR3 has 13 amino acids. The CDR3 DNA reads as TGTGCCAGCACCCAGGGGGCAGGTTCACCCCTCCACTTT. Translation: CASTQGAGSPLHF.

V usage is TRBV30 and J usage is TRBJ2-1, with D perhaps matching TRBD1 or TRBD2 (6 bases each). CDR1 and CDR2 (germline): GTSNPN, SVGIG (reference sequence). The CDR3 is 12 amino acids. CDR3 loop: CAGGLGHNEQFF. The CDR3 DNA sequence: TGTGCAGGGGGGCTGGGACACAATGAGCAGTTCTTC.

The chain combines TRBV9 with TRBJ1-2, with D tentatively TRBD1 (5 bases). This CDR3 is built from 13 residues. Trimming left V 5 bases short and J 0 bases short, with 8 bases between. In germline, CDR1 is SGDLS, CDR2 YYNGEE. DNA for the CDR3: TGTGCCAGCAGTTTGACAGCTAACTATGGCTACACCTTC. As protein: CASSLTANYGYTF.